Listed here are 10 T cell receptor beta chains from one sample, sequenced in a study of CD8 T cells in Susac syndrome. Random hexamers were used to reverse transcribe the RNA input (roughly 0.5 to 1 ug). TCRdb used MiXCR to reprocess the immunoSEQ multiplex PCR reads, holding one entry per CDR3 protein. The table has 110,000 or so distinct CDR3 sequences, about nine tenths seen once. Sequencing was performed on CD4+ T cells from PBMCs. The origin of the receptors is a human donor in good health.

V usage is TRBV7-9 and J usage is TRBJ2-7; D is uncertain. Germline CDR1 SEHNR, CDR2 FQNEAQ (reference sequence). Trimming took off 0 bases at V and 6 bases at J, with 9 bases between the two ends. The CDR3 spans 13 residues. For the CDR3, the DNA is TGTGCCAGCAGCTTAGCGGGGTGGGGCGAGCAGTACTTC. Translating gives CASSLAGWGEQYF.

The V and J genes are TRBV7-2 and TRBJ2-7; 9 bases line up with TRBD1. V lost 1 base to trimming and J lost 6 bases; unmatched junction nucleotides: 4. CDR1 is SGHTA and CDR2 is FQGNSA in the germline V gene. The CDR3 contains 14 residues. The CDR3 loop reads CASSLVGTGTEQYF. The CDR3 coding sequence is TGTGCCAGCAGCTTAGTGGGGACAGGGACCGAGCAGTACTTC. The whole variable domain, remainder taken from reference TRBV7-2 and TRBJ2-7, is GAGVSQSPSNKVTEKGKDVELRCDPISGHTALYWYRQSLGQGLEFLIYFQGNSAPDKSGLPSDRFSAERTGGSVSTLTIQRTQQEDSAVYLCASSLVGTGTEQYFGPGTRLTVT.

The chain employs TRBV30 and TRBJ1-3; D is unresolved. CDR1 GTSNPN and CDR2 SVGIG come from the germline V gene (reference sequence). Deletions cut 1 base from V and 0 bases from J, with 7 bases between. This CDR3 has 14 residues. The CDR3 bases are TGTGCCTGGAGTGAACAGTCCTCTGGAAACACCATATATTTT. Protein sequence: CAWSEQSSGNTIYF. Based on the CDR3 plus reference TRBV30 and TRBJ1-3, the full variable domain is SQTIHQWPATLVQPVGSPLSLECTVEGTSNPNLYWYRQAAGRGLQLLFYSVGIGQISSEVPQNLSASRPQDRQFILSSKKLLLSDSGFYLCAWSEQSSGNTIYFGEGSWLTVV.

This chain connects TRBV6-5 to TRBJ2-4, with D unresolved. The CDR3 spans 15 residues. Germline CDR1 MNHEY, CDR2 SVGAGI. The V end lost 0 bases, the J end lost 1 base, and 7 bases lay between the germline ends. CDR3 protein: CASSYSVRAKNIQYF. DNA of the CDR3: TGTGCCAGCAGTTACTCGGTTCGGGCCAAAAACATTCAGTACTTC.

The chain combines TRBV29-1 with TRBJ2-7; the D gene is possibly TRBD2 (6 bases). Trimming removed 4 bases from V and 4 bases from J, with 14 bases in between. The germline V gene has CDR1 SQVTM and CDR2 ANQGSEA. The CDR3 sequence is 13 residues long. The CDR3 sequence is CSVVVTGGYEQYF. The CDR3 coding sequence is TGCAGCGTTGTAGTAACCGGGGGATACGAGCAGTACTTC.

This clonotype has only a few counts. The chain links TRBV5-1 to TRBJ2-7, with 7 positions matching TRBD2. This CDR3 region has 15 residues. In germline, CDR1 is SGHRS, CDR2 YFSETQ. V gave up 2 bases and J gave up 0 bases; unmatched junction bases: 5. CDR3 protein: CASSFAGAISYEQYF. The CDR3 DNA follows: TGCGCCAGCAGCTTCGCGGGAGCCATCTCCTACGAGCAGTACTTC.

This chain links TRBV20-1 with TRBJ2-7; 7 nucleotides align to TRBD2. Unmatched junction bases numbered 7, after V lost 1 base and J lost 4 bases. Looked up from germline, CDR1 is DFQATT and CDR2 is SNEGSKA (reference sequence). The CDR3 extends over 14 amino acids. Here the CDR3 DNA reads TGCAGTGCTAGAGCCGAGGGACTACTTTACGAGCAGTACTTC. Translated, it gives CSARAEGLLYEQYF.

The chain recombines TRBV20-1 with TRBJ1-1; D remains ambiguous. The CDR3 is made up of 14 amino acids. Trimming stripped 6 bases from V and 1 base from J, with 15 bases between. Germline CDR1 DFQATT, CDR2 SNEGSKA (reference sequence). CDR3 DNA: TGCAGTGCCCTCCGCTGGCCTGGGAACACTGAAGCTTTCTTT. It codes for CSALRWPGNTEAFF.

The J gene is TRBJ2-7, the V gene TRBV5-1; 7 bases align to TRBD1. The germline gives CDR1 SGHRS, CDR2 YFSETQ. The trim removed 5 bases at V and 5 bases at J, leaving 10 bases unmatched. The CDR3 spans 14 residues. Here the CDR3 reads CASSPETGLHEQYF. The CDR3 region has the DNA TGCGCCAGCAGTCCGGAGACAGGGCTCCACGAGCAGTACTTC.

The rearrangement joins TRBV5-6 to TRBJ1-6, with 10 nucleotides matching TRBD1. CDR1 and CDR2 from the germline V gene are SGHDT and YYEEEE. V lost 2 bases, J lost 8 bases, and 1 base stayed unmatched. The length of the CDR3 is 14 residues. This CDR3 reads CASSFGQGDSPLHF. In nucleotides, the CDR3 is TGTGCCAGCAGCTTCGGACAGGGGGATTCACCCCTCCACTTT.